This T cell receptor (beta chain) was documented in a study of vaccination effects on CD4 cells after COVID-19. In the study overall: Either the mRNA-1273 or the BNT162b2 vaccine was given to participants as two doses.

This clone appeared a few times. Its antigen remains unidentified. ViraFEST assay sequencing came after antigen-specific CD4+ T cells were expanded with viral peptide pools. Following culture for more than 9 days, CD4+ T cells were isolated. Each vaccine recipient was nucleocapsid antibody negative and had no prior SARS-CoV-2 infection. PBMC cultures contained about 1.9 million cells per well, approximately 9.2 IU/ml IL-2 and roughly 9.5 ug/ml peptides. Replacing half the medium with IL-2 medium was done on days 3 and 7. Data came from immunoSEQ multiplex PCR; TCRdb stores just in-frame clones and leaves some out. The sample has about 23,000 clones; about three quarters are singletons. This specimen consisted of CD4+ T cells from PBMCs cultured with SARS-CoV-2 spike peptides, obtained before COVID-19 vaccination. The sequence came from a human donor who received a COVID-19 vaccine.

The chain's CDR3 is CASSISWVTRETQYF. As DNA, the CDR3 is TGTGCCAGTAGTATTTCTTGGGTTACCAGAGAGACCCAGTACTTC. The chain links TRBV19 to TRBJ2-5; no firm D call. Germline CDR1 LNHDA, CDR2 SQIVND (reference sequence). V was shortened by 3 bases and J by 4 bases, with 15 bases between the two germline ends. This CDR3 comprises 15 residues. Based on the CDR3 plus reference TRBV19 and TRBJ2-5, the full variable domain is DGGITQSPKYLFRKEGQNVTLSCEQNLNHDAMYWYRQDPGQGLRLIYYSQIVNDFQKGDIAEGYSVSREKKESFPLTVTSAQKNPTAFYLCASSISWVTRETQYFGPGTRLLVL.